The 27 T cell receptor beta chains reported below all come from one sample, sequenced in a study of lymphopenia after photon versus proton radiotherapy. This table comes from immunoSEQ multiplex PCR, and its TCRdb copy is limited to in-frame clones, with some not included. Found here are 37,000 or so clones, about 84% of them singletons; the top ten hold roughly 3%. Sequencing used peripheral blood, obtained from a patient treated with photon-based radiotherapy. The receptors here all came from a man between 50 and 59 years old with gastric cancer.

The chain links TRBV2 to TRBJ1-2; D is ambiguous. The CDR3 consists of 13 residues. CDR1 and CDR2 (germline): SNHLY, FYNNEI. The V gene lost 5 bases and the J gene lost 8 bases, with 15 bases spanning the gap. The CDR3 DNA reads TGTGCCAGCAGTCCTTCCCCCGTGCGGGGCTACACCTTC. It codes for CASSPSPVRGYTF.

The chain links TRBV5-1 to TRBJ2-6, with TRBD1 identical over 8 bases. J lost 3 bases, V lost 3 bases, and 5 bases had no gene match. Looked up from germline, CDR1 is SGHRS and CDR2 is YFSETQ. This CDR3 spans 16 amino acids. CDR3 DNA sequence: TGCGCCAGCAGCTCCCTCACAGGGGGTGGGGCCAACGTCCTGACTTTC. This encodes CASSSLTGGGANVLTF. Full variable domain (rest looked up from reference TRBV5-1 and TRBJ2-6): KAGVTQTPRYLIKTRGQQVTLSCSPISGHRSVSWYQQTPGQGLQFLFEYFSETQRNKGNFPGRFSGRQFSNSRSEMNVSTLELGDSALYLCASSSLTGGGANVLTFGAGSRLTVL.

V usage is TRBV7-8 and J usage is TRBJ2-7, with 10 bases lining up with TRBD2. Germline trimming cut 1 base from V and 7 bases from J; bases unmatched to any gene: 10. The CDR3 sequence is 16 residues long. The germline V gene encodes CDR1 SGHVS and CDR2 FQNEAQ. This CDR3 reads CASSLVGLAGVWEQYF. The CDR3 region has the DNA TGTGCCAGCAGCTTAGTAGGGCTAGCGGGAGTTTGGGAGCAGTACTTC. The complete variable domain, with remaining parts taken from reference TRBV7-8 and TRBJ2-7, reads GAGVSQSPRYKVAKRGQDVALRCDPISGHVSLFWYQQALGQGPEFLTYFQNEAQLDKSGLPSDRFFAERPEGSVSTLKIQRTQQEDSAVYLCASSLVGLAGVWEQYFGPGTRLTVT.

V is TRBV7-8 and J is TRBJ2-7; D gene unclear. The germline CDR1 and CDR2 sequences are SGHVS and FQNEAQ. Trimming left V 1 base short and J 2 bases short, with 9 bases between. The CDR3 has 14 amino acids. The chain's CDR3 is CASSLDQVTYEQYF. The CDR3 nucleotides are TGTGCCAGCAGCTTAGACCAGGTCACCTACGAGCAGTACTTC.

A few counts support this clone. This chain uses TRBV10-2 with TRBJ1-5; 8 bases fit TRBD1. Trimming took 4 bases from V and 2 from J; bases not matched to a gene: 4. This CDR3 comprises 15 residues. Germline V CDR1 and CDR2: WSHSY, SAAADI. CDR3: CASSGTGTGNQPQHF. DNA of the CDR3: TGCGCCAGCAGTGGGACAGGGACGGGCAATCAGCCCCAGCATTTT.

The rearrangement joins TRBV11-2 to TRBJ2-1; D might be TRBD1 (5 bases). The CDR3 runs to 13 residues. CDR1 and CDR2 from the germline V gene are SGHAT and FQNNGV. Trimming shortened V by 5 bases and J by 4 bases, and 9 bases separated the two germline ends. The CDR3 region has the DNA TGTGCCAGCAGCCTAAGACAGTACAATGAGCAGTTCTTC. Translated, it gives CASSLRQYNEQFF. The full variable domain, with the rest looked up from reference TRBV11-2 and TRBJ2-1, is EAGVAQSPRYKIIEKRQSVAFWCNPISGHATLYWYQQILGQGPKLLIQFQNNGVVDDSQLPKDRFSAERLKGVDSTLKIQPAKLEDSAVYLCASSLRQYNEQFFGPGTRLTVL.

The J gene is TRBJ1-6, the V gene TRBV9; D is ambiguous. The CDR3 runs 14 residues. V lost 4 bases and J lost 10, with 15 bases in between. Germline V gene data show CDR1 as SGDLS and CDR2 as YYNGEE. The CDR3 loop is CASSPIGGDSPLHF. The CDR3 DNA reads as TGTGCCAGCAGCCCCATCGGTGGCGACTCACCCCTCCACTTT.

V usage is TRBV5-4 and J usage is TRBJ2-2, with D perhaps matching TRBD1 or TRBD2 (6 bases each). The CDR3 has 16 amino acids. Germline CDR1 SGHNT, CDR2 YYREEE (reference sequence). V was clipped by 5 bases and J by 7 bases, with 21 bases between them. Here the CDR3 reads CASSRGEARTGGELFF. CDR3 nucleotide sequence: TGTGCCAGCAGTAGGGGGGAGGCCCGAACGGGCGGGGAGCTGTTTTTT.

For this clone: A junction end diverges from the germline sequence, so it may reflect a read error. The V and J genes are TRBV5-4 and TRBJ2-2; 7 nucleotides agree with TRBD2. CDR1 and CDR2 from the germline V gene are SGHNT and YYREEE (reference sequence). The CDR3 sequence is 17 residues long. CDR3 sequence: CASSQERSGTNTGELFF. CDR3 in DNA: TGCGCCAGCAGCCAAGAACGGAGCGGGACGAACACCGGGGAGCTGTTTTTT.

The chain joins TRBV19 to TRBJ2-2; 7 bases align to TRBD1. After removal of 8 bases from V and 6 bases from J, the junction contained 6 bases not matched to a gene. Per the germline V gene, CDR1 is LNHDA and CDR2 is SQIVND (reference sequence). The CDR3 runs 13 residues. The CDR3 bases are TGTGCCAGTCGACAGGGTTTCGCCGGGGAGCTGTTTTTT. Its protein product is CASRQGFAGELFF.

V gene TRBV19 combines with J gene TRBJ2-1; TRBD1 matches at 7 bases. CDR3 size: 17 residues. J lost 0 bases, V lost 1 base, and 6 bases had no gene match. CDR1 LNHDA and CDR2 SQIVND come from the germline V gene (reference sequence). The CDR3 is CASSIANRGSSYNEQFF. The CDR3 region has the DNA TGTGCCAGTAGTATAGCAAACAGGGGTAGCTCCTACAATGAGCAGTTCTTC. Using reference TRBV19 and TRBJ2-1 for the parts outside the CDR3, the full variable domain is DGGITQSPKYLFRKEGQNVTLSCEQNLNHDAMYWYRQDPGQGLRLIYYSQIVNDFQKGDIAEGYSVSREKKESFPLTVTSAQKNPTAFYLCASSIANRGSSYNEQFFGPGTRLTVL.

This chain joins TRBV15 and TRBJ2-7; TRBD1 agrees at 7 bases. The ends lost 1 base at V and 0 bases at J; junction bases unmatched: 3. The CDR3 covers 15 residues. Per germline, CDR1 LNHNV and CDR2 YYDKDF (reference sequence). In DNA, the CDR3 is TGTGCCACCAGCAGAGCAGGGGGTGTCTCCTACGAGCAGTACTTC. Its translation is CATSRAGGVSYEQYF. Looking up the rest from reference TRBV15 and TRBJ2-7 gives the full variable domain: DAMVIQNPRYQVTQFGKPVTLSCSQTLNHNVMYWYQQKSSQAPKLLFHYYDKDFNNEADTPDNFQSRRPNTSFCFLDIRSPGLGDTAMYLCATSRAGGVSYEQYFGPGTRLTVT.

The chain recombines TRBV6-1 with TRBJ2-7; tentative D call: TRBD1 (5 bases). This CDR3 spans 14 amino acids. Trimming shortened V by 2 bases and J by 3 bases, and 11 bases separated the two germline ends. Germline V gene sequence: CDR1 MNHNS, CDR2 SASEGT. The CDR3 sequence: CASSELTASYEQYF. For the CDR3, the DNA is TGTGCCAGCAGTGAACTGACAGCGAGCTACGAGCAGTACTTC.

The rearrangement joins TRBV5-1 to TRBJ1-2, with D unclear. V lost 0 bases and J 4 bases, leaving 7 bases between the germline ends. The CDR3 is made up of 13 amino acids. Germline V gene sequence: CDR1 SGHRS, CDR2 YFSETQ. The CDR3 loop is CASSLGQSYGYTF. In nucleotides, the CDR3 is TGCGCCAGCAGCTTGGGGCAGTCCTATGGCTACACCTTC.

This clone has just one count. The chain is built from TRBV5-4 and TRBJ2-7; TRBD1 matches at 9 bases. Germline CDR1 and CDR2: SGHNT and YYREEE (reference sequence). Trimming cost V 4 bases and J 3 bases; bases outside gene matches: 5. CDR3 length equals 14 residues. The CDR3 spells CASSLGQGDYEQYF. CDR3 DNA: TGTGCCAGCAGCCTGGGACAGGGAGACTACGAGCAGTACTTC.

J is TRBJ2-1 and V is TRBV11-2; 10 bases match TRBD2. The germline gives CDR1 SGHAT, CDR2 FQNNGV. The CDR3 covers 15 residues. Losses at the gene ends were 4 bases for V and 2 bases for J; bases not matched to a gene: 2. CDR3 residues: CASSSSGRTYNEQFF. The CDR3 region has the DNA TGTGCCAGCAGCTCTAGCGGGAGAACCTACAATGAGCAGTTCTTC.

This clone occurred a few times. The rearrangement joins TRBV29-1 to TRBJ2-2; unclear D gene. The V gene lost 1 base and the J gene lost 6 bases, with 15 bases spanning the gap. Germline V CDR1 and CDR2: SQVTM, ANQGSEA. CDR3 length: 15 residues. This CDR3 reads CSVEGLLGWSGELFF. The CDR3 bases are TGCAGCGTTGAAGGGCTCCTAGGGTGGTCCGGGGAGCTGTTTTTT.

V gene TRBV30 combines with J gene TRBJ2-7, with D tentatively TRBD2 (6 bases). V was cut by 8 bases and J by 0 bases, with 11 bases left in between. There are 12 residues in the CDR3. Germline loops: CDR1 GTSNPN, CDR2 SVGIG (reference sequence). In DNA form, the CDR3 reads TGTGCCGGCCGGGACTTCTCCTACGAGCAGTACTTC. It specifies CAGRDFSYEQYF. The full variable domain, completed using reference TRBV30 and TRBJ2-7, is SQTIHQWPATLVQPVGSPLSLECTVEGTSNPNLYWYRQAAGRGLQLLFYSVGIGQISSEVPQNLSASRPQDRQFILSSKKLLLSDSGFYLCAGRDFSYEQYFGPGTRLTVT.

The chain has TRBV9 and TRBJ2-7; D is ambiguous. The CDR3 has 15 amino acids. Trimming took 4 bases from V and 5 from J, leaving 19 bases between them. The germline V gene has CDR1 SGDLS and CDR2 YYNGEE. The chain's CDR3 is CASSPRRPGPNEQYF. The CDR3 DNA reads TGTGCCAGCAGCCCGAGACGGCCGGGTCCCAACGAGCAGTACTTC.

The rearrangement links TRBV5-8 to TRBJ2-2; unclear D gene. The CDR3 spans 13 residues. CDR1 is SGHTS and CDR2 is YDEGEE in the germline V gene. With 4 bases removed from V and 2 bases from J, the gap between germline ends came to 6 bases. CDR3 protein: CASSLPNTGELFF. In DNA, the CDR3 is TGTGCCAGCAGCCTCCCAAACACCGGGGAGCTGTTTTTT.

The rearrangement joins TRBV28 to TRBJ2-5; 14 bases match TRBD2. Germline CDR1 reads MDHEN; CDR2 reads SYDVKM. This CDR3 contains 23 residues. Unmatched junction bases numbered 27, after V lost 2 bases and J lost 7 bases. The CDR3 coding sequence is TGTGCCAGCAGTTTAGGCCTTGTTTTAGGGCACGGGACTAGCGGGAGAGGGGCGGGGACCCAGTACTTC. It encodes CASSLGLVLGHGTSGRGAGTQYF. The whole variable domain, filled in from reference TRBV28 and TRBJ2-5, reads DVKVTQSSRYLVKRTGEKVFLECVQDMDHENMFWYRQDPGLGLRLIYFSYDVKMKEKGDIPEGYSVSREKKERFSLILESASTNQTSMYLCASSLGLVLGHGTSGRGAGTQYFGPGTRLLVL.

CDR3 in amino acids: CASSPRGGTEAFF. CDR3 coding DNA: TGTGCCAGCAGCCCTCGGGGGGGCACTGAAGCTTTCTTT. This chain uses TRBV7-3 with TRBJ1-1; maybe TRBD1 (5 bases). This CDR3 has 13 amino acids. V lost 5 bases to trimming and J lost 4 bases, with 11 bases between them. The germline V gene has CDR1 SGHTA and CDR2 FQGTGA.

The chain joins TRBV29-1 to TRBJ2-3, with 9 bases identical to TRBD2. V gave up 3 bases and J gave up 4 bases; unmatched junction bases: 5. This CDR3 region has 14 residues. The germline V gene has CDR1 SQVTM and CDR2 ANQGSEA. CDR3 loop: CSVDSGRKSDTQYF. The CDR3 bases are TGCAGCGTTGACAGCGGGAGGAAATCAGATACGCAGTATTTT.

The chain combines TRBV7-9 with TRBJ2-2; 7 bases fit TRBD1. The CDR3 consists of 15 residues. The V and J ends lost 4 bases and 5 bases, in that order; junction bases with no gene match: 7. Per the germline V gene, CDR1 is SEHNR and CDR2 is FQNEAQ (reference sequence). The CDR3 here is CASSSKTGDTGELFF. As DNA, the CDR3 is TGTGCCAGCAGCTCAAAAACAGGGGATACCGGGGAGCTGTTTTTT.

V is TRBV27 and J is TRBJ2-7, with 8 bases matching TRBD1. Unmatched junction bases numbered 8, after V lost 7 bases and J lost 6 bases. Germline lookup yields CDR1 MNHEY and CDR2 SMNVEV (reference sequence). The CDR3 has 13 residues. This chain's CDR3 is CASKGTGRREQYF. The CDR3 DNA reads TGTGCCAGCAAAGGGACAGGTAGGCGCGAGCAGTACTTC.

This clone was detected only a few times. V gene TRBV6-5 combines with J gene TRBJ1-1; D uncertain. The length of the CDR3 is 15 residues. V lost 2 bases, J lost 7 bases, and 17 bases lay in between. Per germline, CDR1 MNHEY and CDR2 SVGAGI. The CDR3, as DNA: TGTGCCAGCAGTTACCTTAATCGGCCGACGCATGAAGCTTTCTTT. Translating it yields CASSYLNRPTHEAFF.

The chain joins TRBV28 to TRBJ1-5, with 9 bases identical to TRBD1. This CDR3 has 16 amino acids. The trim removed 5 bases at V and 7 bases at J, leaving 12 bases unmatched. CDR1 and CDR2 from the germline V gene are MDHEN and SYDVKM. The CDR3 nucleotides read TGTGCCAGCAGTCACCTTGGACAGGGGAAACAACAGCCCCAGCATTTT. It is translated as CASSHLGQGKQQPQHF.